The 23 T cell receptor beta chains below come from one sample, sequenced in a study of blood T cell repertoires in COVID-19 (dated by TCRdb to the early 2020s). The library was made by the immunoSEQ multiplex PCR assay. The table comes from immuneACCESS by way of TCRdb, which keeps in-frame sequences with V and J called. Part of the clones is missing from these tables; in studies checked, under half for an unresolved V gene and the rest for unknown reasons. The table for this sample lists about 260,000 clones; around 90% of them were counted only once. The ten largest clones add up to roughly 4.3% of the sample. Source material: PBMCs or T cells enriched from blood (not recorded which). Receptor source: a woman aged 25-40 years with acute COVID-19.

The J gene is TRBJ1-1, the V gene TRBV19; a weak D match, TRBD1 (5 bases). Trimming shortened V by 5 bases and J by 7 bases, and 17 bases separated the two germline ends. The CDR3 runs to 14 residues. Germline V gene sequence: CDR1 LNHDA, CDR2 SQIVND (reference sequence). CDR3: CASSPPGGGSEAFF. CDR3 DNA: TGTGCCAGTAGTCCCCCGGGCGGGGGAAGTGAAGCTTTCTTT. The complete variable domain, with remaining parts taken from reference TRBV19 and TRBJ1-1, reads DGGITQSPKYLFRKEGQNVTLSCEQNLNHDAMYWYRQDPGQGLRLIYYSQIVNDFQKGDIAEGYSVSREKKESFPLTVTSAQKNPTAFYLCASSPPGGGSEAFFGQGTRLTVV.

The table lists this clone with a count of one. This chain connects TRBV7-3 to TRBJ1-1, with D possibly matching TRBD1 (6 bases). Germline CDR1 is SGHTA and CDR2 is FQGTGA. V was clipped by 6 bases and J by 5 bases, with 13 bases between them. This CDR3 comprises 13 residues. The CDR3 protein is CASSRQEGTEAFF. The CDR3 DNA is TGTGCCAGCAGTCGACAGGAAGGTACTGAAGCTTTCTTT.

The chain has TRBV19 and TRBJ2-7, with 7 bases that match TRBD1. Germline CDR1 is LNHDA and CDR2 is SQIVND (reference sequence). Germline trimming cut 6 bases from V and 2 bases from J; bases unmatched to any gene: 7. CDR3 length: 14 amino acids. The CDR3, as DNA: TGTGCCAGTAGGAAAACAGGGGTTACCTACGAGCAGTACTTC. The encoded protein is CASRKTGVTYEQYF. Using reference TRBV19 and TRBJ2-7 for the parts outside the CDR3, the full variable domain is DGGITQSPKYLFRKEGQNVTLSCEQNLNHDAMYWYRQDPGQGLRLIYYSQIVNDFQKGDIAEGYSVSREKKESFPLTVTSAQKNPTAFYLCASRKTGVTYEQYFGPGTRLTVT.

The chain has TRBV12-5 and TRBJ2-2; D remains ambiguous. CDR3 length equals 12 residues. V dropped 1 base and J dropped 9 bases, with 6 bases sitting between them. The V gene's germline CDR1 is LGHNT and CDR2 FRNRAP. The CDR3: CASGLAPRELFF. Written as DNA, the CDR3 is TGTGCTAGTGGTTTGGCCCCTAGGGAGCTGTTTTTT.

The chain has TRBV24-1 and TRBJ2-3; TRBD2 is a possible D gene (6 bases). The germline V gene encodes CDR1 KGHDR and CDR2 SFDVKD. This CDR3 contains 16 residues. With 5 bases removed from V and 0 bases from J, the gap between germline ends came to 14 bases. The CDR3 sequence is CATSAGTGRSTDTQYF. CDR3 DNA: TGTGCCACCAGTGCAGGGACTGGACGTAGCACAGATACGCAGTATTTT.

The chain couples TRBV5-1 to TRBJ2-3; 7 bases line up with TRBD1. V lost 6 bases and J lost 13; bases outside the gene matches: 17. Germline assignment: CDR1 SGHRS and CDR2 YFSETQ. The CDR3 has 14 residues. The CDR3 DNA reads TGCGCCAGCACCTCCGGGACAGCGAACGACAAGGAGTATTTT. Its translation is CASTSGTANDKEYF. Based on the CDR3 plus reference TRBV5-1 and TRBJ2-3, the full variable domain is KAGVTQTPRYLIKTRGQQVTLSCSPISGHRSVSWYQQTPGQGLQFLFEYFSETQRNKGNFPGRFSGRQFSNSRSEMNVSTLELGDSALYLCASTSGTANDKEYFGPGTRLTVL.

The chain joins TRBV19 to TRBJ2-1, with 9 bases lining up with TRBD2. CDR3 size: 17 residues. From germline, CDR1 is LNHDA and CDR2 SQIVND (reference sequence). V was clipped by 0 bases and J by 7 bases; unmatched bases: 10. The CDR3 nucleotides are TGTGCCAGTAGTATAGATGGCGGGGGGGTTTTATCGAATGAGCAGTTCTTC. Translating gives CASSIDGGGVLSNEQFF.

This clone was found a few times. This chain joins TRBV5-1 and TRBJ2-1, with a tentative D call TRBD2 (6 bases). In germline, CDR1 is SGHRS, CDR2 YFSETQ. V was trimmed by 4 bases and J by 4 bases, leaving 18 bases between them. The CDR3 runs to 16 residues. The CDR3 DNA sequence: TGCGCCAGCAGCGTGGGGTCCATAGGACTATACAATGAGCAGTTCTTC. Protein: CASSVGSIGLYNEQFF. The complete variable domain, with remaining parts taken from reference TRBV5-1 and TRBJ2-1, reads KAGVTQTPRYLIKTRGQQVTLSCSPISGHRSVSWYQQTPGQGLQFLFEYFSETQRNKGNFPGRFSGRQFSNSRSEMNVSTLELGDSALYLCASSVGSIGLYNEQFFGPGTRLTVL.

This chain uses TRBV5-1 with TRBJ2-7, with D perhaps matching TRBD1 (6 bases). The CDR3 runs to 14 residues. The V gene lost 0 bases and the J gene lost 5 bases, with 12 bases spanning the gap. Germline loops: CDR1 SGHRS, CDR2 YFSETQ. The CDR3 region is CASSLGQGFDEQYF. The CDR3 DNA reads TGCGCCAGCAGCTTGGGGCAGGGGTTCGACGAGCAGTACTTC.

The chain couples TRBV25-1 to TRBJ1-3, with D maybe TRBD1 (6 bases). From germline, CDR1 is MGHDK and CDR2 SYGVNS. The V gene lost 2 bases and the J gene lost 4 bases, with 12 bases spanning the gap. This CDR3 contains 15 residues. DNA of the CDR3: TGTGCCAGCAGTGAAGCAGGGGCGAGAGGAAACACCATATATTTT. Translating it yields CASSEAGARGNTIYF.

For the CDR3, the DNA is TGTGCCAGCAGCCAATGGAGCGGGACTTACAATGAGCAGTTCTTC. As protein: CASSQWSGTYNEQFF. The chain carries TRBV3-1 (or the pseudogene TRBV3-2) and TRBJ2-1; 7 bases fit TRBD2. CDR1 and CDR2 (germline): LGHDT, YNNKEL (reference sequence). This CDR3 has 15 amino acids. The trim removed 2 bases at V and 4 bases at J, leaving 5 bases unmatched.

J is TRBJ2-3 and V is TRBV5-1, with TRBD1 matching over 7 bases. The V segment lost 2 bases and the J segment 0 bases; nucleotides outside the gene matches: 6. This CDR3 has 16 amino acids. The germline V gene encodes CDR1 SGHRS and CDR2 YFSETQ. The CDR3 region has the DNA TGCGCCAGCAGCTTCTCACAGGGGCCTAGCACAGATACGCAGTATTTT. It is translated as CASSFSQGPSTDTQYF.

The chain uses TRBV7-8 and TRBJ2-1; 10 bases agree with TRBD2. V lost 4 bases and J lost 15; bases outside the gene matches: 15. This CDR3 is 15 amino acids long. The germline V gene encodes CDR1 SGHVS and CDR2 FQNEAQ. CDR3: CASSSLRTSGTYRFF. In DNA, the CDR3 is TGTGCCAGCAGCTCCCTTCGGACTAGCGGAACCTATAGGTTCTTC.

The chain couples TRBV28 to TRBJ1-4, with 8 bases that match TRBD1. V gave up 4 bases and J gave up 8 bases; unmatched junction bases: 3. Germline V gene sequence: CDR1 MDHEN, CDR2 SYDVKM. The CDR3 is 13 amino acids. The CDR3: CASSWTGREKLFF. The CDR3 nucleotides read TGTGCCAGCAGTTGGACAGGGAGGGAAAAACTGTTTTTT.

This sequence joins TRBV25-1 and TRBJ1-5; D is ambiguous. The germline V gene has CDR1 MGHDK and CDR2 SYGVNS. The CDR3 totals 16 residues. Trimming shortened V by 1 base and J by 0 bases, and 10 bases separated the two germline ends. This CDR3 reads CASSELGEDSNQPQHF. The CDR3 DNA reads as TGTGCCAGCAGTGAATTAGGCGAGGATAGCAATCAGCCCCAGCATTTT.

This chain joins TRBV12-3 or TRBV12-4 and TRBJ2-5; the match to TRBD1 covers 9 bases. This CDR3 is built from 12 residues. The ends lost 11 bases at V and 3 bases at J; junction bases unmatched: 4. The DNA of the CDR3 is TGTGCCTCGAGGACAGGGGAAGAGACCCAGTACTTC. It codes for CASRTGEETQYF.

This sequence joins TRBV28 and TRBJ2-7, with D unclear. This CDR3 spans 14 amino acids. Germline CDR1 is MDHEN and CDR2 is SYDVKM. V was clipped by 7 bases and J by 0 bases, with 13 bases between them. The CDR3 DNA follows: TGTGCCAGCAACCCCTCCGCGATCTCCTACGAGCAGTACTTC. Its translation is CASNPSAISYEQYF.

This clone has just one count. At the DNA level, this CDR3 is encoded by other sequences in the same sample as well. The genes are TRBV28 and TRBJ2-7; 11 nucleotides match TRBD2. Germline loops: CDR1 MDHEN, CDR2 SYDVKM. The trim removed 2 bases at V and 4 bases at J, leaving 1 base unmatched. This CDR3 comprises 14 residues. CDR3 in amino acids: CASSLGTSGYEQYF. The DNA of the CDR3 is TGTGCCAGCAGTTTAGGGACTAGCGGATACGAGCAGTACTTC.

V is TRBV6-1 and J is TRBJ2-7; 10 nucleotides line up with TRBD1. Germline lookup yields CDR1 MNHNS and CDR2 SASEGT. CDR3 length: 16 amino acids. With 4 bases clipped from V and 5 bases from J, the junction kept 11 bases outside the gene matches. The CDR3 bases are TGTGCCAGCAGTGCCCACCGGGACAGGGGCAGGGACGAGCAGTACTTC. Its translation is CASSAHRDRGRDEQYF.

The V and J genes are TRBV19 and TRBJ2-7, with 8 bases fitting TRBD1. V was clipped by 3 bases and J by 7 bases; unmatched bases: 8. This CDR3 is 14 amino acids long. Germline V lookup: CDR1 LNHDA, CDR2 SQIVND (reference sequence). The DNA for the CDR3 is TGTGCCAGTAGTATGGCCAGGGGGCAGCGGGAGCAGTACTTC. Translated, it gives CASSMARGQREQYF.

As DNA, the CDR3 is TGTGCCAGCAGTGAGCAGGGGGCTACGGGATTCAACGAGCAGTACTTC. Protein product: CASSEQGATGFNEQYF. This sequence joins TRBV6-1 and TRBJ2-7; 8 bases map to TRBD1. Germline V CDR1 and CDR2: MNHNS, SASEGT. This CDR3 region has 16 residues. After removal of 3 bases from V and 5 bases from J, the junction contained 12 bases not matched to a gene.

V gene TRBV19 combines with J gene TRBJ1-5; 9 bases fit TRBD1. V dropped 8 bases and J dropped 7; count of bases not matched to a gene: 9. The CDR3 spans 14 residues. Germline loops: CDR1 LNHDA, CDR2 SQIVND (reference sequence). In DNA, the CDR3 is TGTGCCAGTGCGCGATTACAGGGGGCCCAGCCCCAGCATTTT. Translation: CASARLQGAQPQHF.

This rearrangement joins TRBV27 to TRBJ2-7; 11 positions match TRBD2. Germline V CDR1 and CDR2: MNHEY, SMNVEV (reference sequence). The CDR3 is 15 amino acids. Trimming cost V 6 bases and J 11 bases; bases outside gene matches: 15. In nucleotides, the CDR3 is TGTGCCAGCAGCCCCTCTAGGTCTAGCGGGAGGACTGAGTACTTC. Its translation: CASSPSRSSGRTEYF.